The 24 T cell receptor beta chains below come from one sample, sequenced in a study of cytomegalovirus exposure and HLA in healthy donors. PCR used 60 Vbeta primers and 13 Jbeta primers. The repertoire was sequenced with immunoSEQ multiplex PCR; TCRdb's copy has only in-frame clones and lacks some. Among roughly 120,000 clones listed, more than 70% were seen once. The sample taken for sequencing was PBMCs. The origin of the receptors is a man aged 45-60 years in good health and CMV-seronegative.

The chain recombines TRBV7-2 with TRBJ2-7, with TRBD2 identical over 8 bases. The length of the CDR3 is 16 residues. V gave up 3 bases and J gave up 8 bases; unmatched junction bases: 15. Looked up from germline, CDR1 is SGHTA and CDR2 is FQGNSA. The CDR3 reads CASSLGGAGGYSQQYF. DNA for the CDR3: TGTGCCAGCAGCTTGGGGGGGGCGGGGGGCTACTCCCAGCAGTACTTC.

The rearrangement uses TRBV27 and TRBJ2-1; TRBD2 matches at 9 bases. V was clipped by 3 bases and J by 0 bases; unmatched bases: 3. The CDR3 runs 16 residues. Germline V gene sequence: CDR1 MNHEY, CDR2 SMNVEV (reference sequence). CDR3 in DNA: TGTGCCAGCAGTTTCGGACTAGCGTCCTCCTACAATGAGCAGTTCTTC. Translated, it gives CASSFGLASSYNEQFF.

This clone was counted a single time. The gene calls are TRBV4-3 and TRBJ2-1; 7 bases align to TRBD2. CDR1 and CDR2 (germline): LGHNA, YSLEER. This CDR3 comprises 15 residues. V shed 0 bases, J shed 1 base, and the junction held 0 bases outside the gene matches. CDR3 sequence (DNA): TGCGCCAGCAGCCAAGAACTAGCGTCCTACAATGAGCAGTTCTTC. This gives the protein CASSQELASYNEQFF.

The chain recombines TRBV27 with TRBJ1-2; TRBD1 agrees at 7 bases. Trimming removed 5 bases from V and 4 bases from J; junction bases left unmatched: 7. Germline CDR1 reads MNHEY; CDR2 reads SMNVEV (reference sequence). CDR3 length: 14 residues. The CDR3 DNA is TGTGCCAGCAGTCCTAGACAGGGAGCCTATGGCTACACCTTC. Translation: CASSPRQGAYGYTF.

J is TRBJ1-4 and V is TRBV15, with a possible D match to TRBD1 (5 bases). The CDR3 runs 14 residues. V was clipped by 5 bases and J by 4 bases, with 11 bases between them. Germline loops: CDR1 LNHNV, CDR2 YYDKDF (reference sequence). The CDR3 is CATSQGDFNEKLFF. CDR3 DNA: TGTGCCACCAGCCAAGGGGACTTTAATGAAAAACTGTTTTTT. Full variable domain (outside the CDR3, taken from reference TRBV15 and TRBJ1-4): DAMVIQNPRYQVTQFGKPVTLSCSQTLNHNVMYWYQQKSSQAPKLLFHYYDKDFNNEADTPDNFQSRRPNTSFCFLDIRSPGLGDTAMYLCATSQGDFNEKLFFGSGTQLSVL.

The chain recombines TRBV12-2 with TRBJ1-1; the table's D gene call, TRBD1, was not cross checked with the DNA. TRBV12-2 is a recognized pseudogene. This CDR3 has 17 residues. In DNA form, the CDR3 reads TGTGCAAGTCGCCCAGGGGTGGCGGTACCCCGGAACACTGAAGCTTTCTTT. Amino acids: CASRPGVAVPRNTEAFF.

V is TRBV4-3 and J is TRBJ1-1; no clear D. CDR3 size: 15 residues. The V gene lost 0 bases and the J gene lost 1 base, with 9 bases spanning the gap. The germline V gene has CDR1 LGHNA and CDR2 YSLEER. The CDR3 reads CASSQDTSGNTEAFF. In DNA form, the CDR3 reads TGCGCCAGCAGCCAAGATACATCTGGGAACACTGAAGCTTTCTTT.

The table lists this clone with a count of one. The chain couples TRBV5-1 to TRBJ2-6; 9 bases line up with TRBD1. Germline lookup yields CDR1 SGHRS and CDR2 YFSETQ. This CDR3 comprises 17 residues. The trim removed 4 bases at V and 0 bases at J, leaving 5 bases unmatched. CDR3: CASSVDRGSSGANVLTF. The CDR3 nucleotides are TGCGCCAGCAGCGTCGACAGGGGGAGCTCTGGGGCCAACGTCCTGACTTTC.

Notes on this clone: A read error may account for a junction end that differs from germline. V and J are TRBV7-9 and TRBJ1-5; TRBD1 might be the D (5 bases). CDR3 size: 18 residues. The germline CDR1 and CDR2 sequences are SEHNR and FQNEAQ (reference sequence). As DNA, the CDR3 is TGTTCCAGCAGCTTAGCTGGACTGCCCTCGGGGGGCAATCAGCCCCAGCATTTT. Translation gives CSSSLAGLPSGGNQPQHF.

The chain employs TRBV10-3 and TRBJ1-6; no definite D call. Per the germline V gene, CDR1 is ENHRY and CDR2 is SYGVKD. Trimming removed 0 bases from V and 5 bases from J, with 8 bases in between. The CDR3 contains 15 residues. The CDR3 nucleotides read TGTGCCATCAGTGAGTCGGGTGGGCATAATTCACCCCTCCACTTT. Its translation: CAISESGGHNSPLHF.

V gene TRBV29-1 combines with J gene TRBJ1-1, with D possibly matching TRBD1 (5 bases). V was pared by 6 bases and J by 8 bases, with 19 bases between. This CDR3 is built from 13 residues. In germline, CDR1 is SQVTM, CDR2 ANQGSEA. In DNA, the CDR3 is TGCAGCGTGGGGCCAGGTATTACCCGGGAAGCTTTCTTT. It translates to CSVGPGITREAFF. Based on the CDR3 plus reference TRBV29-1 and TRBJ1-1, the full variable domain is SAVISQKPSRDICQRGTSLTIQCQVDSQVTMMFWYRQQPGQSLTLIATANQGSEATYESGFVIDKFPISRPNLTFSTLTVSNMSPEDSSIYLCSVGPGITREAFFGQGTRLTVV.

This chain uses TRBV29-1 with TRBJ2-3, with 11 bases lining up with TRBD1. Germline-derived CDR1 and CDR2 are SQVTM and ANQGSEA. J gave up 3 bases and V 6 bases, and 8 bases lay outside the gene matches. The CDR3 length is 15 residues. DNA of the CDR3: TGCAGCGTCTCCAACCGGGACAGGGGGACAGATACGCAGTATTTT. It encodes CSVSNRDRGTDTQYF.

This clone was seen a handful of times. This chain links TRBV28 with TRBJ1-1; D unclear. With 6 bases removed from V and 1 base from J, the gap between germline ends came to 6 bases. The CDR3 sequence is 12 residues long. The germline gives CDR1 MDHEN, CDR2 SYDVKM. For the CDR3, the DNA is TGTGCCAGCAGATCAGGGAACACTGAAGCTTTCTTT. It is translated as CASRSGNTEAFF. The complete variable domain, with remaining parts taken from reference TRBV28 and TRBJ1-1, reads DVKVTQSSRYLVKRTGEKVFLECVQDMDHENMFWYRQDPGLGLRLIYFSYDVKMKEKGDIPEGYSVSREKKERFSLILESASTNQTSMYLCASRSGNTEAFFGQGTRLTVV.

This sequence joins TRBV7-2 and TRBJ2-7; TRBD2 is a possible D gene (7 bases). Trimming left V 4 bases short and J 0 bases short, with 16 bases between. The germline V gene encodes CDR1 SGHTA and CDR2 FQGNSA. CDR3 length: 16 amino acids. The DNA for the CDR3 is TGTGCCAGCAGCTCCAAAGGGGGGGTTAGCTCCTACGAGCAGTACTTC. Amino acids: CASSSKGGVSSYEQYF.

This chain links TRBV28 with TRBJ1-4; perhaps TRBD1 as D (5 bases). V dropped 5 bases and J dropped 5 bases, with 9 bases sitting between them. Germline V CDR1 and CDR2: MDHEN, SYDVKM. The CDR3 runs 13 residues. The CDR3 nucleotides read TGTGCCAGCAGTCGGGGACTGAATGAAAAACTGTTTTTT. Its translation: CASSRGLNEKLFF.

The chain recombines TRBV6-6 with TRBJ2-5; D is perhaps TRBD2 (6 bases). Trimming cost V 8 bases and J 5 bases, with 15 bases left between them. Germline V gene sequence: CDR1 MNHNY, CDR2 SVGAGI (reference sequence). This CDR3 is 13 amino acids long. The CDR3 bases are TGTGCCAGCGGAGGGCCCGGGGCGGAGACCCAGTACTTC. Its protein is CASGGPGAETQYF.

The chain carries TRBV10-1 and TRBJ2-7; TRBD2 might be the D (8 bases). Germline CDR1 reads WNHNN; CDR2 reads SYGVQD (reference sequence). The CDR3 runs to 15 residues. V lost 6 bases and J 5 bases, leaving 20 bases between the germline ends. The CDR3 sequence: CASSGGAQGVHEQYF. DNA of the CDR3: TGCGCCAGCAGCGGGGGGGCGCAGGGGGTCCACGAGCAGTACTTC.

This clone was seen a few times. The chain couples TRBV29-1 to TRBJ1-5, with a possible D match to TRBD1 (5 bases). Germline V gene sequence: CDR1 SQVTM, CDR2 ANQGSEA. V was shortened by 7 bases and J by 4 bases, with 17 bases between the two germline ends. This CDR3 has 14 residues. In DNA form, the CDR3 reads TGCAGCGCTAACGTGGCGGGGACTAATCAGCCCCAGCATTTT. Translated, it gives CSANVAGTNQPQHF.

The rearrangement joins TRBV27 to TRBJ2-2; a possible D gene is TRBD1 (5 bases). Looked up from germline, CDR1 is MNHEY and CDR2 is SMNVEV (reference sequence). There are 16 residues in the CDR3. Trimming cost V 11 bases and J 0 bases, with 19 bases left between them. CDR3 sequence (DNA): TGTGCCTCACCCCCCAACTACAGGTCGAACACCGGGGAGCTGTTTTTT. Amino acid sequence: CASPPNYRSNTGELFF.

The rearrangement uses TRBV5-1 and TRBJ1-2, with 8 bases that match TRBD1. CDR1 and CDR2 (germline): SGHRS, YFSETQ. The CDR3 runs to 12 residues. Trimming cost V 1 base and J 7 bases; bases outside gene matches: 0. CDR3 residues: CASSLTGGGYTF. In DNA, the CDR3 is TGCGCCAGCAGCTTGACAGGGGGTGGCTACACCTTC.

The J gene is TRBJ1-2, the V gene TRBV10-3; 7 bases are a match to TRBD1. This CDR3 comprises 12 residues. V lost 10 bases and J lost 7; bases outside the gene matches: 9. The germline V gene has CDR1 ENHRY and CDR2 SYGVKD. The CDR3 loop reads CATTTGLSGYTF. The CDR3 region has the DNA TGTGCCACCACGACAGGGCTAAGTGGCTACACCTTC.

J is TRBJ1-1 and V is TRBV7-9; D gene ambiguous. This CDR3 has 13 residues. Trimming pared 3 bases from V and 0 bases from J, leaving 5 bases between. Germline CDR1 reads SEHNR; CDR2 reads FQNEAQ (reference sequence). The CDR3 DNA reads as TGTGCCAGCAGCTTTGAGATGAACACTGAAGCTTTCTTT. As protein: CASSFEMNTEAFF.

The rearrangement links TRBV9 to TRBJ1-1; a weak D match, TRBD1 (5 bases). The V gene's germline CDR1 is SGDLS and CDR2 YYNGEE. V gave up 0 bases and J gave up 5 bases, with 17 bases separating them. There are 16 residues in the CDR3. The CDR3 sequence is CASSVGPGGIKTEAFF. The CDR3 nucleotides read TGTGCCAGCAGCGTAGGGCCGGGGGGAATAAAAACTGAAGCTTTCTTT.

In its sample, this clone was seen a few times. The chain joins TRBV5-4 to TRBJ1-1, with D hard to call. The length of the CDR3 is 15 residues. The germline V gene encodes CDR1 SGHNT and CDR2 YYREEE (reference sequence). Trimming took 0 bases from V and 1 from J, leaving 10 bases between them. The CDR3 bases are TGTGCCAGCAGCTTGGATGAGACACCGAACACTGAAGCTTTCTTT. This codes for CASSLDETPNTEAFF.